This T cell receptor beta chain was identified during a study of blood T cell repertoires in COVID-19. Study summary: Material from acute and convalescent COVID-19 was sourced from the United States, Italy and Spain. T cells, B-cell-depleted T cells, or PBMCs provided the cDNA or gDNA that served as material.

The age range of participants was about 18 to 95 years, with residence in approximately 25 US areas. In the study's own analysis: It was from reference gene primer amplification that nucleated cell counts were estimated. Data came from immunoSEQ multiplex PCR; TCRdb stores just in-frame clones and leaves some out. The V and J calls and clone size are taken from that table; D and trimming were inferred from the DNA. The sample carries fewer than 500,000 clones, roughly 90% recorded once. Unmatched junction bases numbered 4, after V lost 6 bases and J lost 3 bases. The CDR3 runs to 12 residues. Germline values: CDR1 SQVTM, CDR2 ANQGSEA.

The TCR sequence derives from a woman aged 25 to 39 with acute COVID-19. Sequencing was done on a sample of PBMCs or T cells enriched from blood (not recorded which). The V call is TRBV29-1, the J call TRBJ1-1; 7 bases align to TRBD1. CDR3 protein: CSVHRGYTEAFF. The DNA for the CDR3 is TGCAGCGTCCACAGGGGATACACTGAAGCTTTCTTT.